This T cell receptor (beta chain) was found in a study of blood T cell repertoires in COVID-19. Study-wide background: COVID-19 samples from acute and convalescent phases originated in the United States, Italy and Spain.

The study recruited people aged about 18 to 89 years across 20 to 30 US areas. Participants' reported clinical history set cohort assignment. In the original processing: The assay estimated nucleated cells by amplifying reference gene primers. Assay: immunoSEQ multiplex PCR; the TCRdb copy retains only in-frame clones and omits some. V, J and clone size were drawn from that table, and D and trimming were deduced from the DNA. Of a few hundred thousand clones in the sample, around 90% are singletons; the top ten hold less than 3%. Per the germline V gene, CDR1 is SGHTA and CDR2 is FQGNSA. The CDR3 loop spans 14 amino acids. Losses at the gene ends were 5 bases for V and 4 bases for J; bases not matched to a gene: 7.

Sequenced input: PBMCs or T cells enriched from blood (not recorded which). The chain carries TRBV7-2 and TRBJ1-2, with 7 positions matching TRBD1. This TCR was sampled from a woman in her forties or fifties who had recovered from COVID-19. The CDR3 region is CASSASGTVYGYTF. The DNA of the CDR3 is TGTGCCAGCAGCGCGTCCGGGACAGTCTATGGCTACACCTTC.